A single sample gave rise to the 5 T cell receptor beta chains below, sequenced in a study of T cells in localized non-small cell lung cancer. The assay was immunoSEQ multiplex PCR, and TCRdb's table has in-frame clones only and misses some. The profile shows 25,000 to 35,000 clones, 85% to 95% of them singletons. Specimen: peripheral blood, collected before any cancer treatment. All receptors derive from a woman between 35 and 75 years old with stage I lung adenocarcinoma.

This clone was counted once. This sequence joins TRBV29-1 and TRBJ1-5; D remains ambiguous. CDR1 and CDR2 (germline): SQVTM, ANQGSEA. The germline V and J ends were trimmed by 4 bases and 4 bases, with 8 bases remaining between them. The CDR3 extends over 12 amino acids. CDR3 sequence reads: CSVVAENQPQHF. Here the CDR3 DNA reads TGCAGCGTTGTGGCAGAAAATCAGCCCCAGCATTTT.

The rearrangement links TRBV7-2 to TRBJ1-2; 11 bases map to TRBD1. V shed 5 bases, J shed 5 bases, and the junction held 4 bases outside the gene matches. Germline V lookup: CDR1 SGHTA, CDR2 FQGNSA. The CDR3 loop spans 14 amino acids. CDR3 region: CASSAGQGAYGYTF. CDR3 nucleotide sequence: TGTGCCAGCAGCGCAGGACAGGGGGCTTATGGCTACACCTTC.

The chain joins TRBV6-6 to TRBJ1-1, with D perhaps TRBD1 (6 bases). V lost 2 bases, J lost 0 bases, and 13 bases lay in between. The CDR3 length is 16 residues. Germline V gives CDR1 MNHNY, CDR2 SVGAGI (reference sequence). Here the CDR3 DNA reads TGTGCCAGCAGTTACGACGGGACAAGCTTGAACACTGAAGCTTTCTTT. This codes for CASSYDGTSLNTEAFF.

The CDR3 bases are TGCGCCAGCAGCCAAGATTACCCGGACTTATCCTACGAGCAGTACTTC. It translates to CASSQDYPDLSYEQYF. The genes are TRBV4-3 and TRBJ2-7; perhaps TRBD2 as D (5 bases). The CDR3 length is 16 residues. From germline, CDR1 is LGHNA and CDR2 YSLEER. Trimming left V 0 bases short and J 1 base short, with 13 bases between.

The chain recombines TRBV28 with TRBJ1-3; no clear D. From germline, CDR1 is MDHEN and CDR2 SYDVKM. The CDR3 has 15 amino acids. The ends were cut back, 2 bases at V and 0 bases at J, with 8 bases in the middle. CDR3 loop: CASSLSQRSGNTIYF. The CDR3 bases are TGTGCCAGCAGTTTAAGTCAGCGCTCTGGAAACACCATATATTTT. Full variable domain (outside the CDR3, taken from reference TRBV28 and TRBJ1-3): DVKVTQSSRYLVKRTGEKVFLECVQDMDHENMFWYRQDPGLGLRLIYFSYDVKMKEKGDIPEGYSVSREKKERFSLILESASTNQTSMYLCASSLSQRSGNTIYFGEGSWLTVV.